Listed here are 2 T cell receptor beta chains from one sample, sequenced in a study of cytomegalovirus exposure and HLA in healthy donors. Repertoires were generated with immunoSEQ multiplex PCR, while TCRdb's copy carries only in-frame clones and drops some. The table shows fewer than 350,000 clones, with roughly 88% occurring only once. Source material: PBMCs. These receptors were taken from a woman younger than 30 in good health and CMV-seronegative.

The chain employs TRBV28 and TRBJ1-5; D is possibly TRBD1 (5 bases). The CDR3 length is 15 residues. CDR1 is MDHEN and CDR2 is SYDVKM in the germline V gene. V lost 7 bases, J lost 6 bases, and 19 bases lay in between. CDR3 in DNA: TGTGCCAGCACCTCACTCTTGGGGGGAAGTCAGCCCCAGCATTTT. Its protein is CASTSLLGGSQPQHF.

V usage is TRBV6-4 and J usage is TRBJ1-6, with D possibly TRBD1 on 6 matching bases. V lost 7 bases and J 5 bases, leaving 9 bases between the germline ends. The V gene's germline CDR1 is MRHNA and CDR2 SNTAGT. The CDR3 loop spans 13 amino acids. The CDR3 DNA is TGTGCCAGCAAGGCAGGGGATAATTCACCCCTCCACTTT. This sequence encodes CASKAGDNSPLHF.